The 23 T cell receptor beta chains below were found in one sample sequenced in a study of T cells after yellow fever vaccination. TCRdb called the 5' RACE reads again in MiXCR, with one record for every CDR3 protein. Of some 350,000 distinct CDR3 sequences detected, approximately 4% appear once; the ten largest clones hold just under 25%. The input for sequencing was PBMCs, taken 5 days after the yellow fever booster vaccination. The receptors shown here come from a man between 18 and 29 years old who received the YFV17D yellow fever vaccine.

This clonotype was seen more than once but under ten times. The chain has TRBV4-2 and TRBJ2-1; the D gene could be TRBD1 or TRBD2 (6 bases each). With 1 base removed from V and 7 bases from J, the gap between germline ends came to 23 bases. The CDR3 is 18 amino acids. The germline CDR1 and CDR2 sequences are LGHNA and YNFKEQ. The CDR3 protein is CASSQVSGGGGPSNEQFF. CDR3 DNA sequence: TGTGCCAGCAGCCAAGTTAGCGGCGGTGGGGGGCCTTCGAATGAGCAGTTCTTC.

This clonotype appeared a few times. The chain links TRBV5-4 to TRBJ1-5; 7 positions agree with TRBD1. V lost 3 bases and J lost 7; bases outside the gene matches: 10. Germline CDR1 SGHNT, CDR2 YYREEE (reference sequence). The CDR3 contains 15 residues. CDR3 sequence reads: CASSSGGQLPQPQHF. CDR3 nucleotides: TGTGCCAGCAGCTCCGGGGGACAGTTACCGCAGCCCCAGCATTTT.

This chain's CDR3 is CASSQGRNQETQYF. In nucleotides, the CDR3 is TGCGCCAGCAGCCAAGGGCGGAACCAAGAGACCCAGTACTTC. The rearrangement joins TRBV4-1 to TRBJ2-5, with unresolved D. CDR1 is MGHRA, CDR2 YSYEKL, per germline. The CDR3 contains 14 residues. Trimming pared 1 base from V and 0 bases from J, leaving 6 bases between.

At least ten counts were recorded for this clonotype. The V gene is TRBV20-1, the J gene TRBJ2-5; the D is unclear. Germline assignment: CDR1 DFQATT and CDR2 SNEGSKA (reference sequence). V gave up 2 bases and J gave up 5 bases, with 18 bases separating them. The CDR3 is 15 amino acids. The CDR3 loop is CSARWAESMSETQYF. The CDR3 DNA follows: TGCAGTGCTAGATGGGCGGAGTCCATGTCGGAGACCCAGTACTTC.

The chain is built from TRBV5-1 and TRBJ1-5; D unclear. The V gene's germline CDR1 is SGHRS and CDR2 YFSETQ. The V end was cut by 4 bases, the J end by 4 bases, with 9 bases between. This CDR3 comprises 13 residues. The chain's CDR3 is CASSSGPNQPQHF. The CDR3 DNA follows: TGCGCCAGCAGCAGTGGGCCTAATCAGCCCCAGCATTTT.

This clonotype was recorded a few times. The chain has TRBV6-5 and TRBJ2-1; 7 nucleotides match TRBD1. J was trimmed by 5 bases and V by 7 bases; bases with no gene match: 5. Germline CDR1 reads MNHEY; CDR2 reads SVGAGI. This CDR3 is built from 13 residues. The CDR3 coding sequence is TGTGCCAGCATCGGCAGGGGGAACAATGAGCAGTTCTTC. Translation gives CASIGRGNNEQFF.

This clonotype was detected only a few times. The chain links TRBV12-3 or TRBV12-4 to TRBJ1-6; a weak D match, TRBD1 (6 bases). The CDR3 has 14 amino acids. Trimming removed 5 bases at V and 9 bases at J, with 14 bases between. The CDR3 DNA sequence: TGTGCCAGCAGTCCCAGGGGATCCGGTTCACCCCTCCACTTT. Protein sequence: CASSPRGSGSPLHF.

This clonotype was counted many times. The V call is TRBV7-8, the J call TRBJ2-5; possibly TRBD1 for D (6 bases). CDR3 length: 18 residues. Trimming removed 5 bases at V and 1 base at J, with 23 bases between. CDR1 and CDR2 (germline): SGHVS, FQNEAQ. The CDR3 sequence: CASSQRSTGARSQETQYF. The CDR3 DNA sequence: TGTGCCAGCAGCCAGAGGTCGACAGGCGCAAGGTCCCAAGAGACCCAGTACTTC.

A few counts support this clonotype. The rearrangement joins TRBV10-3 to TRBJ2-4; a weak D match, TRBD1 (5 bases). The length of the CDR3 is 17 residues. Per germline, CDR1 ENHRY and CDR2 SYGVKD. V lost 3 bases, J lost 0 bases, and 15 bases lay in between. CDR3 amino acids: CAISDRDSPLAKNIQYF. DNA of the CDR3: TGTGCCATCAGTGATCGCGACAGCCCGTTAGCCAAAAACATTCAGTACTTC.

CDR3 sequence reads: CASSLALGRGMNTEAFF. Written as DNA, the CDR3 is TGTGCCAGCAGCTTAGCTCTCGGCAGGGGGATGAACACTGAAGCTTTCTTT. The J gene is TRBJ1-1, the V gene TRBV7-8; 7 bases map to TRBD1. This CDR3 comprises 17 residues. Germline V lookup: CDR1 SGHVS, CDR2 FQNEAQ. The ends lost 0 bases at V and 0 bases at J; junction bases unmatched: 7.

The rearrangement uses TRBV10-3 and TRBJ2-7; TRBD2 agrees at 8 bases. The CDR3 is 16 residues long. V lost 6 bases and J lost 6; bases outside the gene matches: 16. CDR1 is ENHRY, CDR2 SYGVKD, per germline. CDR3 loop: CAISDSSGGAPFEQYF. The CDR3 DNA reads TGTGCCATCAGCGACAGTTCGGGGGGGGCCCCCTTCGAGCAGTACTTC.

This clonotype has only a few counts. The chain recombines TRBV20-1 with TRBJ2-1; D perhaps matches TRBD1 (5 bases). From germline, CDR1 is DFQATT and CDR2 SNEGSKA (reference sequence). The CDR3 consists of 13 residues. The V gene lost 4 bases and the J gene lost 4 bases, with 11 bases spanning the gap. The CDR3 spells CSANRPLYNEQFF. CDR3 nucleotide sequence: TGCAGTGCTAACAGGCCCCTTTACAATGAGCAGTTCTTC.

This clonotype was counted a few times. The rearrangement links TRBV11-2 to TRBJ2-5; perhaps TRBD2 as D (6 bases). V was cut by 4 bases and J by 3 bases, with 12 bases left in between. The CDR3 is 14 residues long. CDR1 is SGHAT and CDR2 is FQNNGV in the germline V gene. The CDR3 here is CASSWRGGEETQYF. Written as DNA, the CDR3 is TGTGCCAGCAGCTGGAGGGGTGGCGAAGAGACCCAGTACTTC. The full variable domain, with the rest looked up from reference TRBV11-2 and TRBJ2-5, is EAGVAQSPRYKIIEKRQSVAFWCNPISGHATLYWYQQILGQGPKLLIQFQNNGVVDDSQLPKDRFSAERLKGVDSTLKIQPAKLEDSAVYLCASSWRGGEETQYFGPGTRLLVL.

The table lists this clonotype with a few counts. This sequence joins TRBV6-1 and TRBJ2-1; 7 bases map to TRBD1. The CDR3 covers 14 residues. Germline loops: CDR1 MNHNS, CDR2 SASEGT. The V gene end was trimmed by 8 bases and the J gene end by 3 bases; junction bases not matched to a gene: 7. CDR3 in DNA: TGTGCCAGCGTCTGGCAGGGGGTCTACAATGAGCAGTTCTTC. It specifies CASVWQGVYNEQFF.

CDR3 bases: TGTGCCTGGAGTTTTAGCGGGGGGTGGAATGAGCAGTTCTTC. Protein sequence: CAWSFSGGWNEQFF. The genes are TRBV30 and TRBJ2-1, with 10 bases aligning to TRBD2. V was clipped by 2 bases and J by 7 bases; unmatched bases: 5. There are 14 residues in the CDR3. Germline CDR1 and CDR2: GTSNPN and SVGIG (reference sequence).

This clonotype was found many times. The rearrangement joins TRBV27 to TRBJ2-5; the D gene is possibly TRBD2 (6 bases). Deletions cut 8 bases from V and 2 bases from J, with 12 bases between. This CDR3 is 13 amino acids long. Per the germline V gene, CDR1 is MNHEY and CDR2 is SMNVEV (reference sequence). The CDR3 sequence is CASRGTDQETQYF. The CDR3 DNA reads TGTGCCAGCCGCGGGACGGATCAAGAGACCCAGTACTTC.

Here the CDR3 reads CASSYRNSPYEQYV. As DNA, the CDR3 is TGTGCCAGCAGTTACCGGAACAGTCCCTACGAGCAGTACGTC. The chain links TRBV6-5 to TRBJ2-7, with D unclear. Germline CDR1 is MNHEY and CDR2 is SVGAGI. Trimming removed 2 bases at V and 2 bases at J, with 10 bases between. There are 14 residues in the CDR3.

This clonotype was counted a few times. V and J are TRBV5-6 and TRBJ2-2; D is unclear. This CDR3 region has 13 residues. V was cut by 0 bases and J by 7 bases, with 7 bases left in between. Germline CDR1 reads SGHDT; CDR2 reads YYEEEE. CDR3 in DNA: TGTGCCAGCAGCTTGGAAAGGGACGGGGAGCTGTTTTTT. As protein: CASSLERDGELFF. Full variable domain (outside the CDR3, taken from reference TRBV5-6 and TRBJ2-2): DAGVTQSPTHLIKTRGQQVTLRCSPKSGHDTVSWYQQALGQGPQFIFQYYEEEERQRGNFPDRFSGHQFPNYSSELNVNALLLGDSALYLCASSLERDGELFFGEGSRLTVL.

V gene TRBV20-1 combines with J gene TRBJ1-2; D gene unclear. Germline V lookup: CDR1 DFQATT, CDR2 SNEGSKA (reference sequence). Trimming shortened V by 3 bases and J by 4 bases, and 15 bases separated the two germline ends. The length of the CDR3 is 14 residues. The CDR3 bases are TGCAGTGCTAGCGGGAGCCGAAGCGGCTATGGCTACACCTTC. This translates into CSASGSRSGYGYTF.

The chain employs TRBV6-4 and TRBJ2-2, with a possible D match to TRBD2 (5 bases). The ends were cut back, 3 bases at V and 7 bases at J, with 9 bases in the middle. The CDR3 length is 13 residues. Germline V gene lookup returns CDR1 MRHNA and CDR2 SNTAGT. The CDR3 nucleotides read TGTGCCAGCAGTGATTCGGGGTACGGGGAGCTGTTTTTT. Residues: CASSDSGYGELFF.

There are many counts of this clonotype. The V call is TRBV5-1, the J call TRBJ2-2; possibly TRBD1 for D (6 bases). Per the germline V gene, CDR1 is SGHRS and CDR2 is YFSETQ. This CDR3 region has 15 residues. Deletions cut 0 bases from V and 6 bases from J, with 12 bases between. The CDR3 DNA reads as TGCGCCAGCAGCTTGGTACAGGGAATCTCCGGGGAGCTGTTTTTT. Translation gives CASSLVQGISGELFF.

The J gene is TRBJ2-3, the V gene TRBV5-1; D might be TRBD1 (5 bases). The ends were cut back, 4 bases at V and 2 bases at J, with 14 bases in the middle. CDR3 length: 15 amino acids. CDR1 and CDR2 (germline): SGHRS, YFSETQ. CDR3 nucleotide sequence: TGCGCCAGCAGCCATCGACAGCCTAACACAGATACGCAGTATTTT. Translating it yields CASSHRQPNTDTQYF.

The CDR3 is CASSEGAGGNQPQHF. CDR3 in DNA: TGCGCCAGCAGCGAGGGGGCAGGCGGGAATCAGCCCCAGCATTTT. The chain links TRBV5-1 to TRBJ1-5; 7 positions match TRBD1. The length of the CDR3 is 15 residues. V lost 4 bases to trimming and J lost 4 bases; unmatched junction nucleotides: 8. The germline V gene encodes CDR1 SGHRS and CDR2 YFSETQ.